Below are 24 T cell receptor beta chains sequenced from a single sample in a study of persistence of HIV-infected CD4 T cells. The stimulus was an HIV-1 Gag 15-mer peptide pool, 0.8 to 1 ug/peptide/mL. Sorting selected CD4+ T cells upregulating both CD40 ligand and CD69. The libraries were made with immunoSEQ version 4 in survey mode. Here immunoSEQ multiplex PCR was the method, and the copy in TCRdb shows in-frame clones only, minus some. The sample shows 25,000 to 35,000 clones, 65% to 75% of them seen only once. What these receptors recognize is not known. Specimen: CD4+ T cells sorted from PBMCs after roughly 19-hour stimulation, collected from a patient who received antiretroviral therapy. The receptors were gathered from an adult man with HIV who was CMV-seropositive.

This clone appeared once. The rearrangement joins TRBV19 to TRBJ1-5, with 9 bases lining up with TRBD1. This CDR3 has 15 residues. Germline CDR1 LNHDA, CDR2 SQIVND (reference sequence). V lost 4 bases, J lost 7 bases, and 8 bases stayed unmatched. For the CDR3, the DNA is TGTGCCAGTAGTAGGGGGGACAGGGCAGGCCAGCCCCAGCATTTT. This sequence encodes CASSRGDRAGQPQHF. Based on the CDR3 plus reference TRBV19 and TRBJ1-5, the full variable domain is DGGITQSPKYLFRKEGQNVTLSCEQNLNHDAMYWYRQDPGQGLRLIYYSQIVNDFQKGDIAEGYSVSREKKESFPLTVTSAQKNPTAFYLCASSRGDRAGQPQHFGDGTRLSIL.

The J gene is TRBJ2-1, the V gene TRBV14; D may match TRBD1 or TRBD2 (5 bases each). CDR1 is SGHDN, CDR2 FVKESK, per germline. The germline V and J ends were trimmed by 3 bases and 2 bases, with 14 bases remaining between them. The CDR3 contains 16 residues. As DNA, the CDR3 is TGTGCCAGCAGCCAGCAAGGGGAGCTCACCTACAATGAGCAGTTCTTC. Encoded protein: CASSQQGELTYNEQFF.

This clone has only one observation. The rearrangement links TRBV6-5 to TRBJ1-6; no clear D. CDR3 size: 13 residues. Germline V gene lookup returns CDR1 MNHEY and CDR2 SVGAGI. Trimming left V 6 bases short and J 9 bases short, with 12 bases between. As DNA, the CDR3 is TGTGCCAGCAGACAGTTTGGGAGTTCACCCCTCCACTTT. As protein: CASRQFGSSPLHF.

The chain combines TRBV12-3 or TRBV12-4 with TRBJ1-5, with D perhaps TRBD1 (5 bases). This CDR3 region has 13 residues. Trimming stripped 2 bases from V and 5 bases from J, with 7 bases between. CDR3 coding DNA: TGTGCCAGCAGTTTATTGGGGGATCAGCCCCAGCATTTT. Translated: CASSLLGDQPQHF.

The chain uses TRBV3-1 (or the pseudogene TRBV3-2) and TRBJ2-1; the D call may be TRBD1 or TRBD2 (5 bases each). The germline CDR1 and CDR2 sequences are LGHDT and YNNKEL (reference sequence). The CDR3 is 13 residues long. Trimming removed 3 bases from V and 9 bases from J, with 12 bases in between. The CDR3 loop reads CASSQSGPGEQFF. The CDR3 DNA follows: TGTGCCAGCAGCCAGTCGGGGCCTGGTGAGCAGTTCTTC.

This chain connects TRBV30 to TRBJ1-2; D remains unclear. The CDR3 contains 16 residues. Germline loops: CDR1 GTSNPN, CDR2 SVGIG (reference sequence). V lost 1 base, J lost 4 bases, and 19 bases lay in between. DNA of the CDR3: TGTGCCTGGAGTGGGCATAGTATTCGGCGATTCTATGGCTACACCTTC. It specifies CAWSGHSIRRFYGYTF.

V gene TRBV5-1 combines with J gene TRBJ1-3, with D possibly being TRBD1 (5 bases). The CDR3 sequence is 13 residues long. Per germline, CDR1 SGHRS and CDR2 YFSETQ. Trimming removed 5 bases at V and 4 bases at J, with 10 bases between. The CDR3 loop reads CASRPGQGNTIYF. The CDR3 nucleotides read TGCGCCAGCAGACCCGGACAAGGAAACACCATATATTTT.

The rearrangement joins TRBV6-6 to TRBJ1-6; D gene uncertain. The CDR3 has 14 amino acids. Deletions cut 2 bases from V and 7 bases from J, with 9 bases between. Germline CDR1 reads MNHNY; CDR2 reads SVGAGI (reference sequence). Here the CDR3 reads CASSYVTVNSPLHF. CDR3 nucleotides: TGTGCCAGCAGTTACGTCACGGTAAATTCACCCCTCCACTTT.

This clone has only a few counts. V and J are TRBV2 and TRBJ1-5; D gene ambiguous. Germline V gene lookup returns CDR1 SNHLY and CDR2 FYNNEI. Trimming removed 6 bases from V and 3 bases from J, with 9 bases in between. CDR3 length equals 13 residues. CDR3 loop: CASSRVPNQPQHF. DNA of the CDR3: TGTGCCAGCAGCCGCGTCCCCAATCAGCCCCAGCATTTT.

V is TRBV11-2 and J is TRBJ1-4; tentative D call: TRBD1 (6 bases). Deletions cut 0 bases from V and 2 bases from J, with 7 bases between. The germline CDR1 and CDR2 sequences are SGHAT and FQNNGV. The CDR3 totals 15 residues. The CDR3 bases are TGTGCCAGCAGCTTAGAGGGGGCTACTAATGAAAAACTGTTTTTT. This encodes CASSLEGATNEKLFF.

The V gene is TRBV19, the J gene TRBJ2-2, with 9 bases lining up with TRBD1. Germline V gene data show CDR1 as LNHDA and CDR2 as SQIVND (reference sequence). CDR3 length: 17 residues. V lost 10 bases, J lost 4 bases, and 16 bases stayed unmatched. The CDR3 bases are TGTGCCACCCAGAGCTTCTCGGGACAGGGCGGCACCGGGGAGCTGTTTTTT. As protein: CATQSFSGQGGTGELFF.

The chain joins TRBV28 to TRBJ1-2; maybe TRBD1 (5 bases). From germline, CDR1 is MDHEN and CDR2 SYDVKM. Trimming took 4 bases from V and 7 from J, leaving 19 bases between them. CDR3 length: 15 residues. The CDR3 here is CASSSTGTDSLGYTF. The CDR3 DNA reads TGTGCCAGCAGTTCCACCGGGACGGACTCCCTTGGCTACACCTTC.

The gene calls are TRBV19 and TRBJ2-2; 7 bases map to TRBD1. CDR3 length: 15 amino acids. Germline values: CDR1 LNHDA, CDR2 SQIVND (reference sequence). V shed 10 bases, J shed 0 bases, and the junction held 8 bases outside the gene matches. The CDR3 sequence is CATHPGQSNTGELFF. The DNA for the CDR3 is TGTGCCACCCACCCGGGACAGTCGAACACCGGGGAGCTGTTTTTT.

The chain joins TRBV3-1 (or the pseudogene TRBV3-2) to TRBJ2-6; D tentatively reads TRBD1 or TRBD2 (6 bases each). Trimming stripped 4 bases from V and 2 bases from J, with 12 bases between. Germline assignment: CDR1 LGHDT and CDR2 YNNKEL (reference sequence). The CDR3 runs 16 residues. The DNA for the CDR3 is TGTGCCAGCAGCCGAGCCGGGGGCACTGGGGCCAACGTCCTGACTTTC. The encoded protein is CASSRAGGTGANVLTF.

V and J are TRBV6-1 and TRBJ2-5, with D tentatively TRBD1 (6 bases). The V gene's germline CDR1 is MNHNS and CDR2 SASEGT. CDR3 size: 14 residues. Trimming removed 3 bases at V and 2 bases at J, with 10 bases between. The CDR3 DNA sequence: TGTGCCAGCAGTGATGTGGACAGACAAGAGACCCAGTACTTC. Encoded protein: CASSDVDRQETQYF.

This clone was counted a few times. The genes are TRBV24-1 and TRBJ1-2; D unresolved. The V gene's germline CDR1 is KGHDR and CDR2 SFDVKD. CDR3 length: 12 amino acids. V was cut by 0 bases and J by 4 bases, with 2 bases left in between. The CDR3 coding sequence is TGTGCCACCAGTGATTTGGGCTATGGCTACACCTTC. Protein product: CATSDLGYGYTF.

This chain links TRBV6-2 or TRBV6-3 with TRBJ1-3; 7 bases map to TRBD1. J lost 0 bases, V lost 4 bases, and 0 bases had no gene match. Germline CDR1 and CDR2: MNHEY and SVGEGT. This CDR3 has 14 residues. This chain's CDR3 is CASSWDSSGNTIYF. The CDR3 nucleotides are TGTGCCAGCAGTTGGGACAGCTCTGGAAACACCATATATTTT.

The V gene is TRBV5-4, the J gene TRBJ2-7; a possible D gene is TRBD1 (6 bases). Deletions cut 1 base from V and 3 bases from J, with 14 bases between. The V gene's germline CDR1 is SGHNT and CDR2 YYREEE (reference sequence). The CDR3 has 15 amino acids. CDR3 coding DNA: TGTGCCAGCAGCTTGCAATGGGGGCCAGGCTACGAGCAGTACTTC. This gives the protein CASSLQWGPGYEQYF.

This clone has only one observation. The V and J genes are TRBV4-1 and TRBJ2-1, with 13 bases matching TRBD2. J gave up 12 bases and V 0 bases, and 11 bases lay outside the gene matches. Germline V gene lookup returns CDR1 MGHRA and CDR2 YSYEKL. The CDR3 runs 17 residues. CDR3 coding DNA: TGCGCCAGCAGCCAAGATGGAACTAGCGGGGGGGCCAGGGCGCAGTTCTTC. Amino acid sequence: CASSQDGTSGGARAQFF.

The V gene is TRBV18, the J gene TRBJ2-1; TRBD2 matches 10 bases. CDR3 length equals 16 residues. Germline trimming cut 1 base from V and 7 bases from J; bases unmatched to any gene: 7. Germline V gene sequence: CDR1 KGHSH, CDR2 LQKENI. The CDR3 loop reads CASSPRSSSGGNEQFF. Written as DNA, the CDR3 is TGTGCCAGCTCACCACGTTCTAGTAGCGGGGGGAATGAGCAGTTCTTC.

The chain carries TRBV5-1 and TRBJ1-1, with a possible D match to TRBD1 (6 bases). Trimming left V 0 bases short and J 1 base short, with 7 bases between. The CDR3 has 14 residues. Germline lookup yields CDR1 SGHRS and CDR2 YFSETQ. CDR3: CASSLATGNTEAFF. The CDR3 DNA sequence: TGCGCCAGCAGCTTGGCGACAGGGAACACTGAAGCTTTCTTT.

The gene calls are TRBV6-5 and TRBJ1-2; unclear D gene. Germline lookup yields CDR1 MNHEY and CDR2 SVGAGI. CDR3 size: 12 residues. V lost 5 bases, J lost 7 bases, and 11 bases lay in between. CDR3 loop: CASSRADFGYTF. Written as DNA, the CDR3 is TGTGCCAGCAGTAGAGCAGACTTTGGCTACACCTTC.

CDR3 residues: CASSPPGMNTEAFF. CDR3 sequence (DNA): TGTGCCAGCAGCCCCCCCGGGATGAACACTGAAGCTTTCTTT. V usage is TRBV14 and J usage is TRBJ1-1; no clear D gene. This CDR3 region has 14 residues. The ends were cut back, 4 bases at V and 0 bases at J, with 9 bases in the middle. Germline values: CDR1 SGHDN, CDR2 FVKESK.

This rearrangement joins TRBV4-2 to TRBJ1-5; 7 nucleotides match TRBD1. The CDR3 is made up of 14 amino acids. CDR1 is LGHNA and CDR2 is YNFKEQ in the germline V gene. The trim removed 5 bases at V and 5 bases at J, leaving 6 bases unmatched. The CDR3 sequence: CASSFKGADQPQHF. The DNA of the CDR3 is TGTGCCAGCAGCTTCAAGGGGGCAGATCAGCCCCAGCATTTT.